The 5 T cell receptor beta chains given below trace back to one sample, sequenced in a study of blood T cells in healthy people across ages. The use of a sample-barcoded 5' primer and a J-beta primer mix characterized a second PCR of roughly 7 to 11 cycles. TCRdb re-derived calls from the 5' RACE reads in MiXCR, one entry per CDR3 protein. This sample yields 1.5 million to 2 million distinct CDR3 sequences, of which about 35% are seen a single time; roughly 10% belongs to the top ten. The source material was blood. Receptor source: a woman aged 25-40 years in good health.

This clonotype was seen a handful of times. The rearrangement links TRBV29-1 to TRBJ1-5; 8 bases align to TRBD1. With 4 bases clipped from V and 4 bases from J, the junction kept 6 bases outside the gene matches. Looked up from germline, CDR1 is SQVTM and CDR2 is ANQGSEA. This CDR3 comprises 14 residues. The CDR3 loop is CSVVYGQGNQPQHF. Written as DNA, the CDR3 is TGCAGCGTTGTGTACGGACAGGGTAATCAGCCCCAGCATTTT.

This rearrangement joins TRBV27 to TRBJ1-4; a possible D gene is TRBD1 (5 bases). The V gene's germline CDR1 is MNHEY and CDR2 SMNVEV (reference sequence). The CDR3 totals 15 residues. V lost 3 bases to trimming and J lost 3 bases, with 11 bases between them. The CDR3 is CASSFCRAANEKLFF. CDR3 DNA: TGTGCCAGCAGTTTCTGCAGGGCGGCTAATGAAAAACTGTTTTTT.

V gene TRBV20-1 combines with J gene TRBJ2-1; the D call may be TRBD1 or TRBD2 (5 bases each). Germline CDR1 is DFQATT and CDR2 is SNEGSKA (reference sequence). The V end lost 6 bases, the J end lost 2 bases, and 14 bases lay between the germline ends. The CDR3 is 14 amino acids. The CDR3 region is CSAARDPAYNEQFF. The CDR3 DNA reads TGCAGTGCCGCCCGGGACCCAGCCTACAATGAGCAGTTCTTC.

The chain employs TRBV20-1 and TRBJ2-5; 9 nucleotides match TRBD2. The J call may be wrong; the DNA end is better matched by TRBJ2-7. Germline V gene data show CDR1 as DFQATT and CDR2 as SNEGSKA (reference sequence). CDR3 size: 14 residues. This chain's CDR3 is CSASSGSGSYEQYF. The CDR3 DNA follows: TGCAGTGCCTCTTCGGGTAGCGGGAGCTACGAGCAGTACTTC.

This clonotype turned up a few times. This sequence joins TRBV6-5 and TRBJ1-1, with D hard to call. Trimming pared 0 bases from V and 6 bases from J, leaving 8 bases between. In germline, CDR1 is MNHEY, CDR2 SVGAGI. This CDR3 has 13 residues. The CDR3 region is CASSYSGYAEAFF. CDR3 in DNA: TGTGCCAGCAGTTACTCGGGCTACGCTGAAGCTTTCTTT.